This T cell receptor (beta chain) originates from a study of blood T cells in healthy people across ages. This clonotype was counted a few times. The antigen remains unidentified. Primed by a sample-barcoded 5' primer and a J-beta primer mix, a second PCR proceeded for 7 to 11 cycles. Each cDNA molecule carried a tag from a template-switch adaptor that contained 12 random nucleotides. TCRdb passed the 5' RACE reads through MiXCR, listing each CDR3 protein once. The repertoire includes roughly 1.7 million distinct CDR3 sequences, 30% to 40% of them detected once, and about 11% sits in the top ten. The study's findings and limits: Donor CMV infection status was unknown, possibly confounding age-related changes in expanded clonotypes.

This CDR3 spans 16 amino acids. Trimming took off 4 bases at V and 3 bases at J, with 17 bases between the two ends. The sequence derives from a young woman in good health. V and J are TRBV12-3 or TRBV12-4 and TRBJ2-3; weak D call: TRBD1 (6 bases). The sequenced material came from blood. CDR3 bases: TGTGCCAGCAGTTCCCATCAATACCAGGGGACAGATACGCAGTATTTT. This sequence encodes CASSSHQYQGTDTQYF.